This T cell receptor beta chain was retrieved from a study of T cell changes during pregnancy in multiple sclerosis. Sequencing was performed with immunoSEQ multiplex PCR; in TCRdb, only in-frame clones are kept and a portion is missing. The data show around 71,000 clones, with more than 80% seen just once and roughly 1.2% held by the top ten. CDR1 is WNHNN and CDR2 is SYGVQD in the germline V gene (reference sequence). This CDR3 contains 17 residues. V lost 3 bases, J lost 3 bases, and 13 bases stayed unmatched. Sequenced material: peripheral blood, taken in the third trimester of pregnancy. This receptor was taken from a female donor with multiple sclerosis, enrolled in a pregnancy study. The chain uses TRBV10-1 and TRBJ2-7, with 8 bases aligning to TRBD1. CDR3 residues: CASSETWLGTGGYEQYF. The DNA for the CDR3 is TGCGCCAGCAGTGAAACTTGGTTGGGGACAGGAGGCTACGAGCAGTACTTC.